This TCR beta chain is from a study of T cells in Graves' hyperthyroidism and ophthalmopathy. The investigators amplified TCR beta CDR3 regions from RNA transcripts. In the first-round RT-PCR of the TCR CDR3, the HTBI primer set was used. TCRdb analysed the multiplex PCR reads with MiXCR anew, one entry per CDR3 protein. This table holds around 360,000 distinct CDR3 sequences, approximately 14% found once. CDR1 and CDR2 from the germline V gene are SGHTA and FQGTGA. The CDR3 has 15 amino acids. Trimming pared 4 bases from V and 0 bases from J, leaving 12 bases between. This clonotype occurred a few times.

V is TRBV7-3 and J is TRBJ2-5; D gene ambiguous. This clonotype originated in a woman in her sixties with Graves' ophthalmopathy. The sequenced sample consisted of blood. Here the CDR3 DNA reads TGTGCCAGCAGCTCTGCCCTTTTCGACCAAGAGACCCAGTACTTC. Its translation: CASSSALFDQETQYF.